The next 31 T cell receptor beta chains were all read from a single sample in a study of T cell responses to AZD1222 COVID-19 vaccine. Profiled with immunoSEQ multiplex PCR; TCRdb holds only in-frame clones, not every one. This table holds over 120,000 clones, about nine tenths found once. The sample here was peripheral blood, taken on day 0 of AZD1222 vaccination. These receptors all come from an adult in good health.

The rearrangement joins TRBV19 to TRBJ1-2, with 7 positions matching TRBD1. This CDR3 comprises 13 residues. The V gene end was trimmed by 6 bases and the J gene end by 8 bases; junction bases not matched to a gene: 9. The germline CDR1 and CDR2 sequences are LNHDA and SQIVND (reference sequence). The CDR3 nucleotides read TGTGCCAGTAGCAAGACCTACAGGGGCGGCTACACCTTC. Translating it yields CASSKTYRGGYTF.

This chain's CDR3 is CASIRDNTGELFF. In DNA, the CDR3 is TGTGCCAGCATTAGGGACAACACCGGGGAGCTGTTTTTT. The chain combines TRBV28 with TRBJ2-2; D possibly uses TRBD1 or TRBD2 (5 bases each). Germline lookup yields CDR1 MDHEN and CDR2 SYDVKM. V lost 7 bases and J 2 bases, leaving 8 bases between the germline ends. The CDR3 extends over 13 amino acids. The variable domain in full, completed from reference TRBV28 and TRBJ2-2, reads DVKVTQSSRYLVKRTGEKVFLECVQDMDHENMFWYRQDPGLGLRLIYFSYDVKMKEKGDIPEGYSVSREKKERFSLILESASTNQTSMYLCASIRDNTGELFFGEGSRLTVL.

The chain is built from TRBV27 and TRBJ2-1, with 7 positions matching TRBD1. The CDR3 spans 14 residues. CDR1 MNHEY and CDR2 SMNVEV come from the germline V gene (reference sequence). V trimming: 4 bases; J trimming: 8 bases; junction bases outside the gene matches: 8. CDR3 DNA: TGTGCCAGCAGTTCGGGAATCACAGGGGATGAGCAGTTCTTC. This sequence encodes CASSSGITGDEQFF.

As regards this clone: Different DNA sequences within this sample yield the same CDR3. This rearrangement joins TRBV4-1 to TRBJ1-1; D is undetermined. Germline V gives CDR1 MGHRA, CDR2 YSYEKL. V was pared by 0 bases and J by 2 bases, with 4 bases between. The CDR3 consists of 13 residues. Here the CDR3 DNA reads TGCGCCAGCAGCCAAGACAGAAACACTGAAGCTTTCTTT. Its translation: CASSQDRNTEAFF.

The V call is TRBV7-2, the J call TRBJ2-1; TRBD2 matches at 7 bases. Germline V CDR1 and CDR2: SGHTA, FQGNSA. With V trimmed by 4 bases and J by 6 bases, 6 bases remained unmatched. The CDR3 totals 14 residues. The CDR3 nucleotides are TGTGCCAGCAGCTCTTCGCTAGCGGCCAATGAGCAGTTCTTC. This gives the protein CASSSSLAANEQFF.

V and J are TRBV9 and TRBJ2-7; a possible D gene is TRBD1 (6 bases). The CDR3 length is 15 residues. In germline, CDR1 is SGDLS, CDR2 YYNGEE. V lost 3 bases and J lost 4, with 17 bases in between. CDR3 protein: CASSGGQVQGYEQYF. The DNA of the CDR3 is TGTGCCAGCAGCGGAGGACAAGTACAGGGTTACGAGCAGTACTTC.

The chain combines TRBV7-2 with TRBJ2-3; D unresolved. V lost 5 bases to trimming and J lost 9 bases, with 15 bases between them. This CDR3 contains 13 residues. Germline CDR1 is SGHTA and CDR2 is FQGNSA. The CDR3: CASSLGSRDTQYF. CDR3 coding DNA: TGTGCCAGCAGCCTAGGGTCCCGAGACACGCAGTATTTT. The full variable domain, completed using reference TRBV7-2 and TRBJ2-3, is GAGVSQSPSNKVTEKGKDVELRCDPISGHTALYWYRQSLGQGLEFLIYFQGNSAPDKSGLPSDRFSAERTGGSVSTLTIQRTQQEDSAVYLCASSLGSRDTQYFGPGTRLTVL.

CDR3 DNA sequence: TGTGCCAGCAGCTTGGGGACAGTCTACAATGAGCAGTTCTTC. Translating gives CASSLGTVYNEQFF. The rearrangement links TRBV7-2 to TRBJ2-1, with 7 bases lining up with TRBD1. Looked up from germline, CDR1 is SGHTA and CDR2 is FQGNSA. After removal of 3 bases from V and 3 bases from J, the junction contained 2 bases not matched to a gene. The CDR3 length is 14 residues.

V gene TRBV4-1 combines with J gene TRBJ2-1, with 11 nucleotides matching TRBD1. CDR1 is MGHRA, CDR2 YSYEKL, per germline. The CDR3 covers 14 residues. V was clipped by 8 bases and J by 7 bases; unmatched bases: 7. CDR3 region: CASRGTGGRNEQFF. CDR3 coding DNA: TGCGCCAGCCGAGGGACAGGGGGAAGAAATGAGCAGTTCTTC.

The chain combines TRBV3-1 (or the pseudogene TRBV3-2) with TRBJ2-3; 12 bases map to TRBD2. Per the germline V gene, CDR1 is LGHDT and CDR2 is YNNKEL (reference sequence). V was clipped by 0 bases and J by 8 bases; unmatched bases: 6. The CDR3 has 16 residues. CDR3 amino acids: CASSQDPATSGSTQYF. CDR3 bases: TGTGCCAGCAGCCAAGATCCCGCGACTAGCGGGAGTACGCAGTATTTT.

This clone has just a few counts. The chain combines TRBV12-3 or TRBV12-4 with TRBJ2-2, with D perhaps TRBD2 (6 bases). V was clipped by 7 bases and J by 7 bases, with 13 bases between them. CDR3 size: 13 residues. CDR3 protein: CASTELANGELFF. DNA of the CDR3: TGTGCCAGCACAGAACTAGCCAACGGGGAGCTGTTTTTT.

V is TRBV28 and J is TRBJ2-2; possibly TRBD2 for D (5 bases). Trimming stripped 1 base from V and 5 bases from J, with 11 bases between. The CDR3 is 15 residues long. The germline V gene encodes CDR1 MDHEN and CDR2 SYDVKM. The CDR3: CASSLLRESTGELFF. The CDR3 region has the DNA TGTGCCAGCAGTTTATTACGGGAAAGTACCGGGGAGCTGTTTTTT.

The V and J genes are TRBV24-1 and TRBJ2-3; TRBD2 might be the D (5 bases). CDR1 is KGHDR and CDR2 is SFDVKD in the germline V gene. V was pared by 9 bases and J by 0 bases, with 9 bases between. The CDR3 contains 13 residues. DNA for the CDR3: TGTGCCACCGGTGGCGGGAGCACAGATACGCAGTATTTT. This gives the protein CATGGGSTDTQYF.

The rearrangement links TRBV11-2 to TRBJ2-1; D call uncertain. V lost 0 bases and J lost 7, with 1 base in between. In germline, CDR1 is SGHAT, CDR2 FQNNGV. CDR3 length equals 11 residues. The CDR3 protein is CASSLENEQFF. CDR3 nucleotides: TGTGCCAGCAGCTTAGAGAATGAGCAGTTCTTC.

The chain has TRBV19 and TRBJ1-5, with TRBD1 as a possible D gene (5 bases). The CDR3 covers 14 residues. Germline lookup yields CDR1 LNHDA and CDR2 SQIVND (reference sequence). With 8 bases removed from V and 3 bases from J, the gap between germline ends came to 14 bases. CDR3 sequence reads: CASSGTAVNQPQHF. DNA of the CDR3: TGTGCCAGTTCGGGGACGGCAGTCAATCAGCCCCAGCATTTT. Variable domain in full (rest from reference TRBV19 and TRBJ1-5): DGGITQSPKYLFRKEGQNVTLSCEQNLNHDAMYWYRQDPGQGLRLIYYSQIVNDFQKGDIAEGYSVSREKKESFPLTVTSAQKNPTAFYLCASSGTAVNQPQHFGDGTRLSIL.

This chain connects TRBV27 to TRBJ1-1; 7 positions match TRBD1. Germline V gene data show CDR1 as MNHEY and CDR2 as SMNVEV (reference sequence). The CDR3 is 17 residues long. J was trimmed by 0 bases and V by 6 bases; bases with no gene match: 13. The CDR3 here is CASSDLSTGLLNTEAFF. The DNA for the CDR3 is TGTGCCAGCAGCGACCTCTCGACAGGGCTCCTGAACACTGAAGCTTTCTTT.

This chain uses TRBV3-1 (or the pseudogene TRBV3-2) with TRBJ2-3; 7 bases map to TRBD2. In germline, CDR1 is LGHDT, CDR2 YNNKEL (reference sequence). V gave up 1 base and J gave up 2 bases; unmatched junction bases: 9. The CDR3 has 17 amino acids. CDR3 protein: CASSQGWSSGPTDTQYF. The CDR3 DNA reads TGTGCCAGCAGCCAAGGATGGTCTAGCGGCCCCACAGATACGCAGTATTTT.

The chain couples TRBV3-1 (or the pseudogene TRBV3-2) to TRBJ2-1, with 14 bases aligning to TRBD2. The J segment lost 2 bases and the V segment lost 0 bases, leaving 9 bases of the junction unmatched. This CDR3 is built from 20 residues. Germline loops: CDR1 LGHDT, CDR2 YNNKEL (reference sequence). The CDR3 DNA reads TGTGCCAGCAGCCAAGATTCTCGGCGACTAGCGGGGGGGGCCTACAATGAGCAGTTCTTC. It translates to CASSQDSRRLAGGAYNEQFF.

The chain uses TRBV3-1 (or the pseudogene TRBV3-2) and TRBJ2-7; D unresolved. Trimming removed 4 bases at V and 5 bases at J, with 12 bases between. There are 13 residues in the CDR3. Germline assignment: CDR1 LGHDT and CDR2 YNNKEL (reference sequence). The CDR3 DNA is TGTGCCAGCAGCCGATCCAATTTCAACGAGCAGTACTTC. Amino acid sequence: CASSRSNFNEQYF.

The chain couples TRBV4-2 to TRBJ2-7; no definite D call. Trimming took off 0 bases at V and 3 bases at J, with 15 bases between the two ends. Looked up from germline, CDR1 is LGHNA and CDR2 is YNFKEQ. The length of the CDR3 is 16 residues. The CDR3 here is CASSQEESQAYYEQYF. CDR3 DNA sequence: TGTGCCAGCAGCCAAGAAGAAAGCCAAGCTTACTACGAGCAGTACTTC.

The chain uses TRBV7-9 and TRBJ2-1, with 8 bases matching TRBD2. In germline, CDR1 is SEHNR, CDR2 FQNEAQ (reference sequence). Germline trimming cut 3 bases from V and 9 bases from J; bases unmatched to any gene: 10. There are 15 residues in the CDR3. The CDR3 coding sequence is TGTGCCAGCAGCTTTTCGTCGCGGGAGGTGGCTGAGCAGTTCTTC. Residues: CASSFSSREVAEQFF.

V usage is TRBV6-5 and J usage is TRBJ2-2, with 8 bases lining up with TRBD1. The CDR3 extends over 14 amino acids. After removal of 6 bases from V and 6 bases from J, the junction contained 6 bases not matched to a gene. CDR1 and CDR2 from the germline V gene are MNHEY and SVGAGI. CDR3 nucleotide sequence: TGTGCCAGCAGCCCAGGGGGCATCTCCGGGGAGCTGTTTTTT. Translating gives CASSPGGISGELFF.

J is TRBJ2-1 and V is TRBV29-1; tentatively, D is TRBD1 or TRBD2 (6 bases each). The V gene's germline CDR1 is SQVTM and CDR2 ANQGSEA. The germline V and J ends were trimmed by 4 bases and 2 bases, with 15 bases remaining between them. This CDR3 comprises 15 residues. The CDR3 reads CSVGPPGATYNEQFF. DNA for the CDR3: TGCAGCGTTGGCCCTCCGGGGGCCACCTACAATGAGCAGTTCTTC.

The chain employs TRBV14 and TRBJ2-1, with 9 bases lining up with TRBD1. Germline V CDR1 and CDR2: SGHDN, FVKESK. The CDR3 contains 16 residues. The J segment lost 1 base and the V segment lost 2 bases, leaving 3 bases of the junction unmatched. DNA of the CDR3: TGTGCCAGCAGCCAATCCGGGACAGGGTCCTACAATGAGCAGTTCTTC. Protein sequence: CASSQSGTGSYNEQFF.

The gene calls are TRBV2 and TRBJ2-5, with D possibly matching TRBD1 (5 bases). Looked up from germline, CDR1 is SNHLY and CDR2 is FYNNEI. The CDR3 totals 12 residues. V was pared by 6 bases and J by 4 bases, with 9 bases between. This chain's CDR3 is CASSQGGETQYF. CDR3 nucleotide sequence: TGTGCCAGCAGCCAGGGTGGAGAGACCCAGTACTTC. Full variable domain (outside the CDR3, taken from reference TRBV2 and TRBJ2-5): EPEVTQTPSHQVTQMGQEVILRCVPISNHLYFYWYRQILGQKVEFLVSFYNNEISEKSEIFDDQFSVERPDGSNFTLKIRSTKLEDSAMYFCASSQGGETQYFGPGTRLLVL.

V and J are TRBV7-8 and TRBJ2-6; TRBD1 matches 8 bases. The CDR3 loop spans 18 amino acids. The J segment lost 4 bases and the V segment lost 2 bases, leaving 10 bases of the junction unmatched. Germline V gives CDR1 SGHVS, CDR2 FQNEAQ. As DNA, the CDR3 is TGTGCCAGCAGCTTACGTTTTCAGGGGGCGGGCGGGGCCAACGTCCTGACTTTC. Residues: CASSLRFQGAGGANVLTF.

The chain recombines TRBV28 with TRBJ1-5; 8 bases match TRBD1. Germline CDR1 and CDR2: MDHEN and SYDVKM. The CDR3 totals 15 residues. V lost 5 bases to trimming and J lost 4 bases; unmatched junction nucleotides: 7. CDR3 nucleotide sequence: TGTGCCAGCAGTATCCAGGACAGGGTGAATCAGCCCCAGCATTTT. This gives the protein CASSIQDRVNQPQHF.

The rearrangement joins TRBV9 to TRBJ1-5; D is possibly TRBD1 (5 bases). The CDR3 is 13 amino acids. CDR1 is SGDLS and CDR2 is YYNGEE in the germline V gene. Trimming took 4 bases from V and 4 from J, leaving 9 bases between them. The CDR3 DNA sequence: TGTGCCAGCAGCCGGGACGCAAATCAGCCCCAGCATTTT. Translated, it gives CASSRDANQPQHF.

The chain joins TRBV5-8 to TRBJ1-2, with D tentatively TRBD1 (5 bases). The germline V and J ends were trimmed by 5 bases and 0 bases, with 11 bases remaining between them. Germline V lookup: CDR1 SGHTS, CDR2 YDEGEE. CDR3 length: 14 residues. CDR3 bases: TGTGCCAGCAGTCGAAGACAGCCTAACTATGGCTACACCTTC. Translated: CASSRRQPNYGYTF. Supplemented by reference TRBV5-8 and TRBJ1-2, the full variable domain reads EAGVTQSPTHLIKTRGQQATLRCSPISGHTSVYWYQQALGLGLQFLLWYDEGEERNRGNFPPRFSGRQFPNYSSELNVNALELEDSALYLCASSRRQPNYGYTFGSGTRLTVV.

The chain recombines TRBV10-2 with TRBJ1-1; D unresolved. Germline V gives CDR1 WSHSY, CDR2 SAAADI. The CDR3 contains 11 residues. V lost 6 bases and J lost 8, with 10 bases in between. The chain's CDR3 is CASSYAAEAFF. The CDR3 DNA follows: TGCGCCAGCAGCTACGCGGCCGAAGCTTTCTTT.

The rearrangement joins TRBV6-4 to TRBJ1-3, with no clear D. Trimming shortened V by 4 bases and J by 3 bases, and 7 bases separated the two germline ends. CDR3 length: 13 amino acids. CDR1 is MRHNA, CDR2 SNTAGT, per germline. The CDR3 spells CASSADHGNTIYF. The CDR3 nucleotides are TGTGCCAGCAGTGCAGATCATGGAAACACCATATATTTT.